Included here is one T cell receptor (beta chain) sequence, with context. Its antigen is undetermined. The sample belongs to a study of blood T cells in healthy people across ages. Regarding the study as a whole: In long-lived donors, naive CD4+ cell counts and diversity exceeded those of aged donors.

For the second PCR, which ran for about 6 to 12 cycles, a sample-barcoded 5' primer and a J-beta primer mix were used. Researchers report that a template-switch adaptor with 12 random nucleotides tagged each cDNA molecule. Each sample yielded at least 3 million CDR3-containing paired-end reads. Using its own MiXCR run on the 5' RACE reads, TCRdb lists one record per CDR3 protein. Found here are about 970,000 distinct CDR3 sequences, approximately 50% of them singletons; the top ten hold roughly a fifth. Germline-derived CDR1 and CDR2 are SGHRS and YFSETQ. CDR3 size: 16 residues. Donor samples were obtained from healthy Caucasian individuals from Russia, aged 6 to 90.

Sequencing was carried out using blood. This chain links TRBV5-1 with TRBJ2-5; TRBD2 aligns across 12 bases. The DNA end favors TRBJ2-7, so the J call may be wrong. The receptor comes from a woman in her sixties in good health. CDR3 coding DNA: TGCGCCAGCAGCTTGGAGGCTAGCGGGAGGGGATACGAGCAGTACTTC. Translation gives CASSLEASGRGYEQYF.